Listed below are T cell receptor beta chains from one sample, sequenced in a study of blood T cell repertoires in COVID-19. This table comes from immunoSEQ multiplex PCR, and its TCRdb copy is limited to in-frame clones, with some not included. The sample yields 150,000 or so clones, approximately 85% seen once. The sequencing sample was made of peripheral blood. The receptors come from a woman aged 60 to 75 with COVID-19, enrolled during active disease. Each CDR3 is given with its conserved first and last residue. The D gene is left open where the match is weak. For some rows the clone size is stated as once, few or many, or as a class when expanded; others skip it.

clone_size: -
j_call: TRBJ1-6
d_call: -
v_call: TRBV2
cdr3_aa: CASSGFLGLPRSSYNSPLHF
cdr3_nt: TGTGCCAGCAGTGGCTTCCTTGGACTTCCCAGAAGCTCCTATAATTCACCCCTCCACTTT

clone_size: -
j_call: TRBJ1-1
d_call: -
v_call: TRBV28
cdr3_aa: CASSPQGTEAFF
cdr3_nt: TGTGCCAGCAGTCCGCAGGGCACTGAAGCTTTCTTT

clone_size: -
j_call: TRBJ1-3
d_call: -
v_call: TRBV11-2
cdr3_aa: CASSPKSGIAGNTIYF
cdr3_nt: TGTGCCAGCAGCCCGAAATCGGGGATAGCTGGAAACACCATATATTTT

clone_size: -
j_call: TRBJ2-5
d_call: -
v_call: TRBV28
cdr3_aa: CASSDYQETQYF
cdr3_nt: TGTGCCAGCAGTGACTACCAAGAGACCCAGTACTTC

clone_size: -
j_call: TRBJ2-1
d_call: TRBD2
v_call: TRBV14
cdr3_aa: CASSPPTSGRIPSSYNEQFF
cdr3_nt: TGTGCCAGCAGCCCGCCGACTAGCGGGAGGATTCCGAGCTCCTACAATGAGCAGTTCTTC

clone_size: once
j_call: TRBJ1-1
d_call: -
v_call: TRBV27
cdr3_aa: CASSRQVRNTEAFF
cdr3_nt: TGTGCCAGCAGCCGACAGGTTAGGAACACTGAAGCTTTCTTT

clone_size: -
j_call: TRBJ2-3
d_call: -
v_call: TRBV27
cdr3_aa: CASSLYAGGGTQYF
cdr3_nt: TGTGCCAGCAGTTTATACGCAGGTGGAGGTACGCAGTATTTT

clone_size: few
j_call: TRBJ1-4
d_call: -
v_call: TRBV5-1
cdr3_aa: CASSSAGGVEKLFF
cdr3_nt: TGCGCCAGCAGCTCCGCCGGGGGGGTCGAAAAACTGTTTTTT

clone_size: -
j_call: TRBJ2-4
d_call: -
v_call: TRBV27
cdr3_aa: CASSDPGLAKNIQYF
cdr3_nt: TGTGCCAGCAGTGATCCGGGTCTAGCCAAAAACATTCAGTACTTC

clone_size: -
j_call: TRBJ1-5
d_call: -
v_call: TRBV15
cdr3_aa: CATSREGGFNQPQHF
cdr3_nt: TGTGCCACCAGCAGAGAGGGGGGATTCAATCAGCCCCAGCATTTT

clone_size: -
j_call: TRBJ1-6
d_call: -
v_call: TRBV3-1/TRBV3-2
cdr3_aa: CASSPRGGTLHF
cdr3_nt: TGTGCCAGCAGCCCGCGGGGAGGGACCCTCCACTTT

clone_size: few
j_call: TRBJ2-2
d_call: TRBD2
v_call: TRBV5-1
cdr3_aa: CASSPRLAGGRNTGELFF
cdr3_nt: TGCGCCAGCAGCCCCCGACTAGCGGGGGGGAGGAACACCGGGGAGCTGTTTTTT

clone_size: -
j_call: TRBJ1-2
d_call: TRBD1
v_call: TRBV19
cdr3_aa: CASSMSDRVAGYTF
cdr3_nt: TGTGCCAGTAGTATGTCAGACAGGGTAGCTGGCTACACCTTC

clone_size: once
j_call: TRBJ2-2
d_call: TRBD2
v_call: TRBV9
cdr3_aa: CASSVGTSGKGELFF
cdr3_nt: TGTGCCAGCAGCGTAGGGACTAGCGGGAAGGGGGAGCTGTTTTTT

clone_size: once
j_call: TRBJ2-1
d_call: TRBD2
v_call: TRBV4-1
cdr3_aa: CASSHRRLAEWGNEQFF
cdr3_nt: TGCGCCAGCAGCCATCGCAGACTAGCGGAGTGGGGCAATGAGCAGTTCTTC

clone_size: medium-sized
j_call: TRBJ2-3
d_call: TRBD2
v_call: TRBV6-4
cdr3_aa: CASSDSSGGTDTQYF
cdr3_nt: TGTGCCAGCAGTGACTCTAGCGGGGGCACAGATACGCAGTATTTT

clone_size: -
j_call: TRBJ2-5
d_call: -
v_call: TRBV7-8
cdr3_aa: CASSLPRETQYF
cdr3_nt: TGTGCCAGCAGCCTGCCTAGAGAGACCCAGTACTTC

clone_size: -
j_call: TRBJ2-7
d_call: TRBD2
v_call: TRBV5-6
cdr3_aa: CASSLVDSGSYYEQYF
cdr3_nt: TGTGCCAGCAGCTTGGTGGATAGCGGGAGTTACTACGAGCAGTACTTC

clone_size: few
j_call: TRBJ2-1
d_call: TRBD2
v_call: TRBV6-2/TRBV6-3
cdr3_aa: CASSLKRGRFVNEQFF
cdr3_nt: TGTGCCAGCAGTTTGAAGCGGGGTCGATTTGTCAATGAGCAGTTCTTC

clone_size: -
j_call: TRBJ1-1
d_call: TRBD1
v_call: TRBV5-1
cdr3_aa: CASSLSQQGTEAFF
cdr3_nt: TGCGCCAGCAGCTTGTCCCAACAGGGGACTGAAGCTTTCTTT

clone_size: few
j_call: TRBJ1-2
d_call: -
v_call: TRBV6-6
cdr3_aa: CASSSPVLPVYGYTF
cdr3_nt: TGTGCCAGCAGTTCCCCCGTTCTACCCGTCTATGGCTACACCTTC

clone_size: -
j_call: TRBJ2-1
d_call: -
v_call: TRBV10-3
cdr3_aa: CAISAQGHNEQFF
cdr3_nt: TGTGCCATCAGTGCCCAGGGCCACAATGAGCAGTTCTTC

clone_size: -
j_call: TRBJ2-3
d_call: -
v_call: TRBV28
cdr3_aa: CASKDSRNTDTQYF
cdr3_nt: TGTGCCAGCAAGGATAGCCGAAACACAGATACGCAGTATTTT

clone_size: -
j_call: TRBJ1-1
d_call: -
v_call: TRBV29-1
cdr3_aa: CSVGLGAAGTEAFF
cdr3_nt: TGCAGCGTGGGCTTGGGGGCCGCAGGTACTGAAGCTTTCTTT

clone_size: -
j_call: TRBJ1-4
d_call: TRBD1
v_call: TRBV27
cdr3_aa: CASSSPGQPNEKLFF
cdr3_nt: TGTGCCAGCAGTTCCCCGGGACAGCCAAATGAAAAACTGTTTTTT

clone_size: -
j_call: TRBJ2-6
d_call: TRBD2
v_call: TRBV5-1
cdr3_aa: CASSLEPGGAGANVLTF
cdr3_nt: TGCGCCAGCAGCTTGGAGCCGGGAGGGGCTGGGGCCAACGTCCTGACTTTC

clone_size: few
j_call: TRBJ2-3
d_call: TRBD2
v_call: TRBV5-4
cdr3_aa: CASSPKLSGGRTDTQYF
cdr3_nt: TGTGCCAGCAGCCCGAAACTTAGCGGGGGGAGAACAGATACGCAGTATTTT

clone_size: -
j_call: TRBJ2-1
d_call: TRBD2
v_call: TRBV14
cdr3_aa: CASSQVASGRHSQFF
cdr3_nt: TGTGCCAGCAGCCAGGTGGCTAGCGGGAGGCACTCTCAGTTCTTC

clone_size: -
j_call: TRBJ2-3
d_call: TRBD2
v_call: TRBV7-2
cdr3_aa: CASSLRGAGGTDTQYF
cdr3_nt: TGTGCCAGCAGCTTACGTGGAGCGGGAGGCACAGATACGCAGTATTTT

clone_size: -
j_call: TRBJ2-3
d_call: TRBD2
v_call: TRBV18
cdr3_aa: CASSLAGSTDTQYF
cdr3_nt: TGTGCCAGCTCATTAGCGGGAAGCACAGATACGCAGTATTTT

clone_size: -
j_call: TRBJ2-5
d_call: -
v_call: TRBV12-3/TRBV12-4
cdr3_aa: CASSRGSKTQYF
cdr3_nt: TGTGCCAGCAGTAGGGGGTCGAAGACCCAGTACTTC

clone_size: -
j_call: TRBJ2-5
d_call: TRBD2
v_call: TRBV10-3
cdr3_aa: CAISAGEGWGYQETQYF
cdr3_nt: TGTGCCATCAGTGCCGGGGAGGGGTGGGGGTACCAAGAGACCCAGTACTTC

clone_size: -
j_call: TRBJ2-7
d_call: TRBD2
v_call: TRBV5-4
cdr3_aa: CASTRLAGDEQYF
cdr3_nt: TGTGCCAGCACCCGACTAGCGGGAGACGAGCAGTACTTC

clone_size: -
j_call: TRBJ2-1
d_call: -
v_call: TRBV9
cdr3_aa: CASSVGVWGQGEQFF
cdr3_nt: TGTGCCAGCAGCGTAGGGGTTTGGGGTCAGGGTGAGCAGTTCTTC

clone_size: few
j_call: TRBJ2-5
d_call: TRBD2
v_call: TRBV10-3
cdr3_aa: CAISELAGVETQYF
cdr3_nt: TGTGCCATCAGTGAACTAGCGGGAGTGGAGACCCAGTACTTC

clone_size: -
j_call: TRBJ2-1
d_call: -
v_call: TRBV2
cdr3_aa: CASSEGGAAGVLWFF
cdr3_nt: TGTGCCAGCAGTGAAGGCGGGGCAGCCGGGGTTCTTTGGTTCTTC

clone_size: few
j_call: TRBJ1-1
d_call: -
v_call: TRBV5-5
cdr3_aa: CASSSTGSFLMNTEAFF
cdr3_nt: TGTGCCAGCAGTTCAACAGGTTCCTTTCTTATGAACACTGAAGCTTTCTTT

clone_size: -
j_call: TRBJ2-2
d_call: -
v_call: TRBV19
cdr3_aa: CASRGLTDHTGELFF
cdr3_nt: TGTGCCAGTAGGGGCCTGACAGATCACACCGGGGAGCTGTTTTTT

clone_size: -
j_call: TRBJ2-5
d_call: TRBD1
v_call: TRBV27
cdr3_aa: CASSPLIGQDQETQYF
cdr3_nt: TGTGCCAGCTCACCTCTAATAGGACAGGACCAAGAGACCCAGTACTTC

clone_size: -
j_call: TRBJ2-7
d_call: TRBD1
v_call: TRBV30
cdr3_aa: CALKRTGAYEQYF
cdr3_nt: TGTGCCTTAAAGAGGACAGGGGCCTACGAGCAGTACTTC

clone_size: -
j_call: TRBJ2-1
d_call: -
v_call: TRBV14
cdr3_aa: CASSPSTGLLLYNEQFF
cdr3_nt: TGTGCCAGCAGTCCAAGTACAGGCCTACTTTTGTACAATGAGCAGTTCTTC

clone_size: -
j_call: TRBJ2-3
d_call: TRBD1
v_call: TRBV7-3
cdr3_aa: CASSLYTGGTDTQYF
cdr3_nt: TGTGCCAGCAGCTTATATACAGGGGGGACAGATACGCAGTATTTT

clone_size: -
j_call: TRBJ1-1
d_call: -
v_call: TRBV7-9
cdr3_aa: CASSPASVTEAFF
cdr3_nt: TGTGCCAGCAGCCCTGCGTCGGTTACTGAAGCTTTCTTT

clone_size: -
j_call: TRBJ1-3
d_call: -
v_call: TRBV6-5
cdr3_aa: CASQSSGGVGNTIYF
cdr3_nt: TGTGCCAGCCAATCAAGTGGGGGGGTAGGAAACACCATATATTTT

clone_size: -
j_call: TRBJ2-5
d_call: -
v_call: TRBV5-4
cdr3_aa: CASSGAGETQYF
cdr3_nt: TGTGCCAGCAGCGGGGCGGGGGAGACCCAGTACTTC